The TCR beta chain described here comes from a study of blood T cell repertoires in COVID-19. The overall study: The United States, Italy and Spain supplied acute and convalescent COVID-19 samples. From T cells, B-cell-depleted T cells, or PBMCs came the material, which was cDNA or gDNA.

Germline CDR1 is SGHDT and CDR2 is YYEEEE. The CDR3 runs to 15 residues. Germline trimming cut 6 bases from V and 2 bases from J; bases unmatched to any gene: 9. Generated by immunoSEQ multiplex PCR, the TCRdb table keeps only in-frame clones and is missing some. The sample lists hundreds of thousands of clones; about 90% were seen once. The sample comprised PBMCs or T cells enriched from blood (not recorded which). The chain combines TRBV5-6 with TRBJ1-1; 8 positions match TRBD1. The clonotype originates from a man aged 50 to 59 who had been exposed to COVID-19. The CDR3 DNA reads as TGTGCCAGCACCTTCGTTGGACAGGGCAACACTGAAGCTTTCTTT. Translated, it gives CASTFVGQGNTEAFF.